Described below is a single T cell receptor beta chain sequence and its context. Indicated time point: blood 4 weeks post-SBRT, at nephrectomy. Treatment in this sample: 15 Gy SBRT to primary tumor, nephrectomy 4 weeks later. The method was immunoSEQ multiplex PCR; TCRdb's version includes in-frame clones alone and lacks a portion of them. The sample lists 97,000 or so clones, more than 65% occurring once. The record originates from a study of radiation and T cells in renal cell carcinoma. The trim removed 4 bases at V and 2 bases at J, leaving 11 bases unmatched. The CDR3 contains 17 residues. Germline CDR1 reads LGHNA; CDR2 reads YNFKEQ.

The sample in question was blood, obtained from a patient whose treatment included radiotherapy and nephrectomy. This sequence originates from a man aged 55-75 years with renal cell carcinoma. V usage is TRBV4-2 and J usage is TRBJ2-3; the match to TRBD2 covers 8 bases. The CDR3 sequence is CASSPGRGREATDTQYF. The CDR3 DNA reads TGTGCCAGCAGCCCCGGGAGGGGCCGGGAAGCCACAGATACGCAGTATTTT.